Listed here is a single T cell receptor beta chain. This clonotype was observed a few times. The antigen this receptor binds is unknown. Base-call qualities are not available, and no considerably larger clone is one nucleotide away. The data stem from a study of response to subunit inactivated influenza vaccine (dated by TCRdb to the late 2010s). Regarding the complete study: The study used deep quantitative T cell receptor repertoire profiling to track responses to a trivalent subunit inactivated influenza vaccine.

General findings and caveats noted by the study authors: According to the authors, only a limited number of new T cells may be recruited by each seasonal influenza vaccination.

Library creation used RT-PCR. Reads for this sample came from an Illumina HiSeq 2500. The public reads were quality trimmed at Q25 with fastp and then assembled into clones with MiXCR by TCRdb, keeping productive beta chains. Rows with one shared CDR3 protein collapse into an entry with the most common genes and DNA. The sample yields 200,000 to 300,000 distinct CDR3 sequences; 9% to 15% were counted once. The top ten hold about 8% of the sample. V is clipped by 4 bases and J by 7 bases, and the sequence between their germline boundaries is 17 bases long. The CDR3 starts with the cysteine, ends with the phenylalanine, and has 15 residues. The kept DNA is CDR3 alone, 45 bases in frame from the first base. The germline V gene encodes CDR1 LGHNA and CDR2 YSLEER.

The receptor was derived from a man aged 45-65 years who received an inactivated influenza vaccine. Donor details come from another sample of the same person, matched by shared clones. The specimen comprised non-naive T cells sorted from PBMCs, sampled less than 15 days before vaccination. The sample's cell subset or site label, in plain terms: memory T cell fraction. The chain couples TRBV4-3 to TRBJ2-1; tentative D gene TRBD1, with 5 bases matching. The bases are TGCGCCAGCAGCCCAAGGGGCCCCCTGGGGAATGAGCAGTTCTTC. It translates to CASSPRGPLGNEQFF.